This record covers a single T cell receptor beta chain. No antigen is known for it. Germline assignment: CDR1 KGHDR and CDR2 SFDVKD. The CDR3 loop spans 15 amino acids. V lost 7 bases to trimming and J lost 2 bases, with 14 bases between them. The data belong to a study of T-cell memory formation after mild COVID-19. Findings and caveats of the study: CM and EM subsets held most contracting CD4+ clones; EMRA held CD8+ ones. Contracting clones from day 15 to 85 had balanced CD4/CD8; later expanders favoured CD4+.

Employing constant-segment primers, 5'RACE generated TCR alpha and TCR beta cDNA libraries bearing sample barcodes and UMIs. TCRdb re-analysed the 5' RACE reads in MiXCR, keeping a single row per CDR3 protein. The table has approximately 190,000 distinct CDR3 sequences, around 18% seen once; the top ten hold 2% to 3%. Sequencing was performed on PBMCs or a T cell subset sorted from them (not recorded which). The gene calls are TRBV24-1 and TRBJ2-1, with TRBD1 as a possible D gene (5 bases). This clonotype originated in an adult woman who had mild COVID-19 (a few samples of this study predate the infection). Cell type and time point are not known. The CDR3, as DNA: TGTGCCACCAGACACAGGTCCCTAGCCTACAATGAGCAGTTCTTC. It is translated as CATRHRSLAYNEQFF.